These 18 T cell receptor beta chains were sequenced from one sample in a study of T-cell memory formation after mild COVID-19. TCRdb independently ran MiXCR on the 5' RACE reads; one entry per CDR3 protein. The repertoire includes about 350,000 distinct CDR3 sequences, around 13% of them detected once, and 22% sits in the top ten. Sequencing used PBMCs or a T cell subset sorted from them (not recorded which). These receptor sequences come from a man between 18 and 35 years old who had mild COVID-19 (a few samples of this study predate the infection). Cell type and time point are not known.

In its sample, this clonotype was seen a few times. This rearrangement joins TRBV7-2 to TRBJ2-3, with D tentatively TRBD1 (6 bases). V was cut by 5 bases and J by 0 bases, with 12 bases left in between. Germline V gene sequence: CDR1 SGHTA, CDR2 FQGNSA. The CDR3 is 15 amino acids. The chain's CDR3 is CASSRDIRSTDTQYF. The CDR3 DNA is TGTGCCAGCAGCCGGGACATACGTAGCACAGATACGCAGTATTTT.

This clonotype was counted between two and nine times. The chain links TRBV6-2 or TRBV6-3 to TRBJ2-5; D gene ambiguous. The length of the CDR3 is 12 residues. The germline V gene has CDR1 MNHEY and CDR2 SVGEGT. V lost 2 bases to trimming and J lost 4 bases, with 5 bases between them. The CDR3 DNA sequence: TGTGCCAGCAGTTACCGGGCAGAGACCCAGTACTTC. The encoded protein is CASSYRAETQYF.

In this sample, this clonotype turned up a few times. The chain combines TRBV11-2 with TRBJ1-6, with D tentatively TRBD1 (6 bases). This CDR3 spans 15 amino acids. V gave up 4 bases and J gave up 8 bases, with 15 bases separating them. Germline lookup yields CDR1 SGHAT and CDR2 FQNNGV. CDR3 sequence reads: CASSSTFPGDSPLHF. In DNA, the CDR3 is TGTGCCAGCAGCTCGACCTTTCCAGGGGATTCACCCCTCCACTTT.

This clonotype was found many times. This CDR3 reads CASRMRVNTGELFF. CDR3 nucleotides: TGTGCCAGCCGAATGCGGGTGAACACCGGGGAGCTGTTTTTT. V is TRBV7-2 and J is TRBJ2-2; tentatively, D is TRBD2 (5 bases). This CDR3 has 14 amino acids. Germline V CDR1 and CDR2: SGHTA, FQGNSA. The ends were cut back, 8 bases at V and 1 base at J, with 11 bases in the middle.

This clonotype was counted a few times. V and J are TRBV18 and TRBJ2-7, with 7 bases fitting TRBD1. With 10 bases clipped from V and 3 bases from J, the junction kept 12 bases outside the gene matches. CDR1 is KGHSH and CDR2 is LQKENI in the germline V gene. The CDR3 consists of 14 residues. In DNA, the CDR3 is TGTGCCACTACCGAGGGTCAGGGGGACTACGAGCAGTACTTC. Its protein product is CATTEGQGDYEQYF.

The chain carries TRBV7-8 and TRBJ2-1; 9 bases align to TRBD2. CDR3 length equals 13 residues. V dropped 8 bases and J dropped 4; count of bases not matched to a gene: 3. Germline loops: CDR1 SGHVS, CDR2 FQNEAQ. CDR3 sequence reads: CASRLAAYNEQFF. The CDR3 DNA sequence: TGTGCCAGCCGACTAGCGGCTTACAATGAGCAGTTCTTC.

This chain uses TRBV12-3 or TRBV12-4 with TRBJ1-5, with a possible D match to TRBD1 (5 bases). The CDR3 loop spans 16 amino acids. Trimming stripped 2 bases from V and 6 bases from J, with 17 bases between. CDR3 coding DNA: TGTGCCAGCAGTTTATCTGGTCAGGGTGGTGGTCAGCCCCAGCATTTT. Its protein is CASSLSGQGGGQPQHF.

This sequence joins TRBV12-3 or TRBV12-4 and TRBJ2-1, with D perhaps matching TRBD2 (5 bases). The CDR3 totals 16 residues. The V and J ends lost 6 bases and 0 bases respectively, with 15 bases between them. CDR3 nucleotides: TGTGCCAGCAGGCTCCTGGACTTTAGCTCCTACAATGAGCAGTTCTTC. Its protein product is CASRLLDFSSYNEQFF.

DNA of the CDR3: TGTGCCAGCAGTTACCAGGGACAGGGCACTGAAGCTTTCTTT. Translated, it gives CASSYQGQGTEAFF. The genes are TRBV6-2 or TRBV6-3 and TRBJ1-1; TRBD1 agrees at 9 bases. Germline V gene data show CDR1 as MNHEY and CDR2 as SVGEGT. The trim removed 2 bases at V and 4 bases at J, leaving 2 bases unmatched. The length of the CDR3 is 14 residues.

V usage is TRBV6-5 and J usage is TRBJ2-1, with a tentative D call TRBD2 (6 bases). V lost 5 bases, J lost 7 bases, and 18 bases lay in between. The CDR3 totals 15 residues. The germline gives CDR1 MNHEY, CDR2 SVGAGI. CDR3 sequence: CASSPMGGVSNEQFF. CDR3 nucleotide sequence: TGTGCCAGCAGTCCCATGGGGGGAGTGTCAAATGAGCAGTTCTTC.

The CDR3 DNA follows: TGTGCCAGCAGCAACACCTTAGCGACACATCGAGGCAATGAGCAGTTCTTC. This sequence encodes CASSNTLATHRGNEQFF. V usage is TRBV14 and J usage is TRBJ2-1, with D perhaps matching TRBD2 (5 bases). CDR1 is SGHDN, CDR2 FVKESK, per germline. Deletions cut 5 bases from V and 6 bases from J, with 23 bases between. The CDR3 spans 17 residues.

CDR3 sequence reads: CASSSDREQETQYF. In DNA, the CDR3 is TGTGCCAGCAGCTCTGACAGGGAACAAGAGACCCAGTACTTC. The chain has TRBV11-2 and TRBJ2-5, with 7 bases lining up with TRBD1. V dropped 4 bases and J dropped 2; count of bases not matched to a gene: 4. This CDR3 has 14 amino acids. Germline CDR1 and CDR2: SGHAT and FQNNGV.

This clonotype was picked up a small number of times. The chain employs TRBV27 and TRBJ1-1; tentatively, D is TRBD1 (6 bases). V shed 4 bases and J shed 10 bases, with 13 bases lying between them. This CDR3 has 12 residues. CDR1 is MNHEY and CDR2 is SMNVEV in the germline V gene (reference sequence). CDR3 nucleotide sequence: TGTGCCAGCAGTTCCATCTCAGGGGTAGCTTTCTTT. Translating it yields CASSSISGVAFF.

The chain is built from TRBV7-9 and TRBJ1-3; tentative D call: TRBD1 (5 bases). V dropped 0 bases and J dropped 2 bases, with 8 bases sitting between them. The CDR3 totals 15 residues. Germline V gene lookup returns CDR1 SEHNR and CDR2 FQNEAQ (reference sequence). The CDR3 nucleotides are TGTGCCAGCAGCTTAGCGGCAGGGACTGGAAACACCATATATTTT. It yields the protein CASSLAAGTGNTIYF.

For the CDR3, the DNA is TGTGCCAGCAGCCAAGCAGGGACCGGAAACACCATATATTTT. Translated: CASSQAGTGNTIYF. This chain joins TRBV3-1 and TRBJ1-3; D is possibly TRBD1 (5 bases). Deletions cut 1 base from V and 4 bases from J, with 8 bases between. CDR1 and CDR2 from the germline V gene are LGHDT and YNNKEL (reference sequence). CDR3 length: 14 amino acids. Complete variable domain (other parts from reference TRBV3-1 and TRBJ1-3): DTAVSQTPKYLVTQMGNDKSIKCEQNLGHDTMYWYKQDSKKFLKIMFSYNNKELIINETVPNRFSPKSPDKAHLNLHINSLELGDSAVYFCASSQAGTGNTIYFGEGSWLTVV.

The chain couples TRBV7-8 to TRBJ1-1; no definite D call. Germline V gene lookup returns CDR1 SGHVS and CDR2 FQNEAQ. The CDR3 runs to 14 residues. The V gene lost 7 bases and the J gene lost 5 bases, with 17 bases spanning the gap. In DNA form, the CDR3 reads TGTGCCAGCAACCCTCGAGAACATGGGACTGAAGCTTTCTTT. Amino acid sequence: CASNPREHGTEAFF. Drawing the rest from reference TRBV7-8 and TRBJ1-1, the complete variable domain is GAGVSQSPRYKVAKRGQDVALRCDPISGHVSLFWYQQALGQGPEFLTYFQNEAQLDKSGLPSDRFFAERPEGSVSTLKIQRTQQEDSAVYLCASNPREHGTEAFFGQGTRLTVV.

The sample holds a few counts of this clonotype. V is TRBV18 and J is TRBJ1-2, with TRBD1 matching over 7 bases. V shed 3 bases and J 3 bases; nucleotides not matched to a gene: 4. Germline loops: CDR1 KGHSH, CDR2 LQKENI. CDR3 length equals 14 residues. The CDR3 sequence is CASSPTGQDYGYTF. CDR3 nucleotides: TGTGCCAGCTCACCGACAGGGCAGGACTATGGCTACACCTTC.

The chain combines TRBV7-6 with TRBJ2-7, with 7 bases matching TRBD2. Trimming cost V 5 bases and J 6 bases; bases outside gene matches: 10. The CDR3 spans 14 residues. Germline V gene sequence: CDR1 SGHVS, CDR2 FNYEAQ. CDR3 region: CASSLSGVEAEQYF. CDR3 nucleotides: TGTGCCAGCAGCCTAAGCGGGGTTGAAGCCGAGCAGTACTTC.